This T cell receptor beta chain is drawn from a study of spatial heterogeneity in lung cancer. This clonotype was picked up a small number of times. Time point defined: sample taken at primary tumor resection. Sequencing of whole RNA from tumor, nontumor lung or frozen PBMC involved no sorting. A single record per CDR3 protein comes from TCRdb applying MiXCR to the 5' RACE reads. In the table there are about 95,000 distinct CDR3 sequences, approximately 8.9% of which are singletons. Trimming stripped 6 bases from V and 2 bases from J, with 7 bases between. From germline, CDR1 is SGHTA and CDR2 FQGNSA. The CDR3 is made up of 12 amino acids.

The chain carries TRBV7-2 and TRBJ2-5; D is ambiguous. Sequencing was performed on PBMCs, taken at surgery. This clonotype was sampled from a male donor with early-stage non-small cell lung cancer. DNA of the CDR3: TGTGCCAGCAGTTTGTATCAAGAGACCCAGTACTTC. Amino acids: CASSLYQETQYF.